The 32 T cell receptor beta chains below were found in one sample sequenced in a study of blood T cell repertoires in COVID-19. Using immunoSEQ multiplex PCR, the repertoire was profiled, and TCRdb retains in-frame clones only, with some absent. This table has 150,000 to 200,000 clones, more than 75% appearing once. The sequenced sample was PBMCs or T cells enriched from blood (not recorded which). These receptors all come from a woman aged 45-65 years with acute COVID-19.

The chain carries TRBV4-2 and TRBJ2-5, with 11 bases matching TRBD2. The CDR3 spans 17 residues. V lost 0 bases to trimming and J lost 2 bases; unmatched junction nucleotides: 5. Per germline, CDR1 LGHNA and CDR2 YNFKEQ. The CDR3 DNA is TGTGCCAGCAGCCAAGATAGTAGCGGGGGGGGGCAAGAGACCCAGTACTTC. This gives the protein CASSQDSSGGGQETQYF.

This clone came up a few times. CDR3 coding DNA: TGTGCCAGCAGTCCTCCGGGACTAAGCTCCTACAATGAGCAGTTCTTC. This gives the protein CASSPPGLSSYNEQFF. The rearrangement uses TRBV25-1 and TRBJ2-1, with 7 bases lining up with TRBD2. After removal of 5 bases from V and 0 bases from J, the junction contained 7 bases not matched to a gene. CDR3 length equals 16 residues. Germline CDR1 is MGHDK and CDR2 is SYGVNS.

This clone was seen more than once but under ten times. The chain recombines TRBV3-1 (or the pseudogene TRBV3-2) with TRBJ2-7; D gene ambiguous. The CDR3 spans 9 residues. V lost 8 bases, J lost 6 bases, and 5 bases lay in between. Germline V lookup: CDR1 LGHDT, CDR2 YNNKEL (reference sequence). CDR3 DNA: TGTGCCAGCTCGGGCGAGCAGTACGTC. Amino acids: CASSGEQYV.

The V call is TRBV6-1, the J call TRBJ1-5; D call uncertain. The CDR3 contains 13 residues. The V end lost 2 bases, the J end lost 5 bases, and 7 bases lay between the germline ends. Per the germline V gene, CDR1 is MNHNS and CDR2 is SASEGT. CDR3 sequence reads: CASSEFVDQPQHF. CDR3 bases: TGTGCCAGCAGTGAATTCGTAGATCAGCCCCAGCATTTT.

CDR3 sequence: CASSRFRTGGINEQFF. CDR3 nucleotide sequence: TGTGCCAGCAGCAGGTTTCGGACAGGGGGCATAAATGAGCAGTTCTTC. The chain joins TRBV7-2 to TRBJ2-1; 11 bases agree with TRBD1. Germline V gene data show CDR1 as SGHTA and CDR2 as FQGNSA. The CDR3 spans 16 residues. With 5 bases clipped from V and 7 bases from J, the junction kept 10 bases outside the gene matches.

The J gene is TRBJ1-6, the V gene TRBV6-6; TRBD1 aligns across 7 bases. Germline CDR1 and CDR2: MNHNY and SVGAGI (reference sequence). After removal of 5 bases from V and 3 bases from J, the junction contained 13 bases not matched to a gene. This CDR3 spans 18 amino acids. This CDR3 is CASSPAATGTVYNSPLHF. The DNA of the CDR3 is TGTGCCAGCAGTCCCGCTGCGACGGGGACAGTCTATAATTCACCCCTCCACTTT.

This sequence joins TRBV19 and TRBJ1-2; D is undetermined. CDR3 length: 12 residues. Trimming stripped 3 bases from V and 6 bases from J, with 8 bases between. The V gene's germline CDR1 is LNHDA and CDR2 SQIVND (reference sequence). In DNA form, the CDR3 reads TGTGCCAGTAGTATTGGGAGTGATGGCTACACCTTC. This sequence encodes CASSIGSDGYTF.

V is TRBV27 and J is TRBJ1-2; D gene unclear. CDR3 length: 14 residues. V was trimmed by 2 bases and J by 5 bases, leaving 12 bases between them. Germline-derived CDR1 and CDR2 are MNHEY and SMNVEV (reference sequence). The CDR3 sequence is CASSLKWTSYGYTF. CDR3 DNA sequence: TGTGCCAGCAGTTTAAAGTGGACTTCTTATGGCTACACCTTC.

The CDR3 spells CASSRREGSYNEQFF. In DNA, the CDR3 is TGTGCCAGCAGCCGCCGTGAGGGCTCCTACAATGAGCAGTTCTTC. The chain is built from TRBV7-2 and TRBJ2-1; TRBD2 is a possible D gene (5 bases). Germline V gives CDR1 SGHTA, CDR2 FQGNSA. This CDR3 spans 15 amino acids. V was trimmed by 5 bases and J by 0 bases, leaving 11 bases between them.

This chain joins TRBV5-1 and TRBJ1-2, with a tentative D call TRBD1 (5 bases). Germline V CDR1 and CDR2: SGHRS, YFSETQ. CDR3 length equals 17 residues. The V end lost 0 bases, the J end lost 7 bases, and 22 bases lay between the germline ends. CDR3 amino acids: CASSLVPGGDSMFGYTF. In DNA form, the CDR3 reads TGCGCCAGCAGCTTGGTCCCCGGGGGTGATAGCATGTTTGGCTACACCTTC.

The rearrangement joins TRBV5-4 to TRBJ2-3; 7 nucleotides line up with TRBD2. V dropped 4 bases and J dropped 6; count of bases not matched to a gene: 14. Germline CDR1 reads SGHNT; CDR2 reads YYREEE (reference sequence). The CDR3 has 16 residues. This CDR3 reads CASSGEGLLTDDTQYF. CDR3 DNA: TGTGCCAGCAGCGGAGAGGGACTACTCACAGATGATACGCAGTATTTT.

The chain is built from TRBV28 and TRBJ2-3; 10 bases are shared with TRBD2. The V gene's germline CDR1 is MDHEN and CDR2 SYDVKM. This CDR3 region has 16 residues. V shed 6 bases, J shed 0 bases, and the junction held 6 bases outside the gene matches. CDR3 nucleotide sequence: TGTGCCAGCAGCCCGACTAGCGGGTCTAGCACAGATACGCAGTATTTT. As protein: CASSPTSGSSTDTQYF.

The CDR3 reads CASSLQASNTEAFF. The CDR3 DNA follows: TGCGCCAGCAGCTTGCAGGCCTCGAACACTGAAGCTTTCTTT. The V gene is TRBV5-1, the J gene TRBJ1-1; D not resolved. Germline V gene data show CDR1 as SGHRS and CDR2 as YFSETQ. This CDR3 contains 14 residues. V lost 1 base, J lost 1 base, and 8 bases lay in between.

The gene calls are TRBV5-4 and TRBJ1-2; TRBD1 might be the D (6 bases). CDR3 length: 14 amino acids. The germline CDR1 and CDR2 sequences are SGHNT and YYREEE (reference sequence). The ends were cut back, 4 bases at V and 0 bases at J, with 10 bases in the middle. The CDR3, as DNA: TGTGCCAGCAGCACGGGACAACCTAACTATGGCTACACCTTC. This codes for CASSTGQPNYGYTF.

This clone showed up just once. This chain links TRBV12-3 or TRBV12-4 with TRBJ1-5; TRBD1 matches at 7 bases. Trimming took 5 bases from V and 7 from J; bases not matched to a gene: 5. The CDR3 runs to 13 residues. The CDR3 DNA is TGTGCCAGCAGTAGCGACAGGGCGCAGCCCCAGCATTTT. This codes for CASSSDRAQPQHF.

The CDR3 DNA follows: TGCGCCAGCAAAGACAGGATCGCTGAAGCTTTCTTT. It translates to CASKDRIAEAFF. The V call is TRBV10-1, the J call TRBJ1-1; a weak D match, TRBD1 (6 bases). Deletions cut 7 bases from V and 6 bases from J, with 12 bases between. Germline V gene data show CDR1 as WNHNN and CDR2 as SYGVQD (reference sequence). CDR3 size: 12 residues.

V usage is TRBV6-2 or TRBV6-3 and J usage is TRBJ1-2, with D tentatively TRBD1 (5 bases). Between the trimmed V and J ends, which lost 6 bases and 5 bases, there was a span of 13 bases. CDR3 length equals 13 residues. Germline lookup yields CDR1 MNHEY and CDR2 SVGEGT. The CDR3 region is CASSFGHYYGYTF. CDR3 nucleotide sequence: TGTGCCAGCAGCTTCGGACACTATTATGGCTACACCTTC.

The V call is TRBV18, the J call TRBJ1-2; 7 positions match TRBD1. Looked up from germline, CDR1 is KGHSH and CDR2 is LQKENI. This CDR3 contains 14 residues. J was trimmed by 2 bases and V by 4 bases; bases with no gene match: 4. The CDR3 sequence: CASSLDRVNYGYTF. Here the CDR3 DNA reads TGTGCCAGCTCACTAGACAGGGTGAACTATGGCTACACCTTC.

CDR3 coding DNA: TGTGCCAGCAGCTTAGGTGGGACAGGGAACGGTGGCTACACCTTC. Amino acid sequence: CASSLGGTGNGGYTF. The V gene is TRBV7-2, the J gene TRBJ1-2; 9 bases are a match to TRBD1. CDR1 is SGHTA and CDR2 is FQGNSA in the germline V gene. The trim removed 1 base at V and 7 bases at J, leaving 7 bases unmatched. The CDR3 runs 15 residues.

CDR3 in amino acids: CASSLVAGPTEAFF. CDR3 sequence (DNA): TGTGCCAGCAGCTTAGTGGCAGGGCCCACTGAAGCTTTCTTT. The V and J genes are TRBV7-2 and TRBJ1-1; tentatively, D is TRBD1 (5 bases). Germline V CDR1 and CDR2: SGHTA, FQGNSA. Trimming took off 1 base at V and 4 bases at J, with 10 bases between the two ends. CDR3 size: 14 residues.

This clone appeared once. CDR3 in DNA: TGTGCCAGCAGTTTATTGGGACAGCGGAGAGGCTACACCTTC. This sequence encodes CASSLLGQRRGYTF. The rearrangement links TRBV28 to TRBJ1-2; 7 bases align to TRBD1. The CDR3 extends over 14 amino acids. J was trimmed by 8 bases and V by 1 base; bases with no gene match: 7. Germline values: CDR1 MDHEN, CDR2 SYDVKM.

Details on this clone: Other DNA sequences in the same sample also yield this CDR3. The rearrangement uses TRBV29-1 and TRBJ1-2, with 7 bases identical to TRBD1. Germline values: CDR1 SQVTM, CDR2 ANQGSEA. The length of the CDR3 is 13 residues. V dropped 7 bases and J dropped 6; count of bases not matched to a gene: 11. The DNA of the CDR3 is TGCAGCGCTCAGGGGGGTCAGAGTGATGGCTACACCTTC. Residues: CSAQGGQSDGYTF.

The CDR3 coding sequence is TGCGCCAGCAGCCAAGCTGGACAGGGCCCGAACACCGGGGAGCTGTTTTTT. Translation: CASSQAGQGPNTGELFF. J is TRBJ2-2 and V is TRBV4-1; 8 bases map to TRBD1. The ends lost 1 base at V and 0 bases at J; junction bases unmatched: 4. Per the germline V gene, CDR1 is MGHRA and CDR2 is YSYEKL. This CDR3 comprises 17 residues.

The chain joins TRBV29-1 to TRBJ2-2; D perhaps matches TRBD1 (6 bases). Trimming took 4 bases from V and 6 from J, leaving 12 bases between them. The CDR3 extends over 13 amino acids. CDR1 and CDR2 from the germline V gene are SQVTM and ANQGSEA. In nucleotides, the CDR3 is TGCAGCGTTGGGGCAGGGGCATCCGGGGAGCTGTTTTTT. Translated, it gives CSVGAGASGELFF.

The rearrangement joins TRBV5-1 to TRBJ2-2; TRBD2 is a possible D gene (6 bases). V lost 0 bases to trimming and J lost 4 bases, with 10 bases between them. CDR1 is SGHRS and CDR2 is YFSETQ in the germline V gene. The CDR3 is 15 residues long. The CDR3 DNA reads as TGCGCCAGCAGCTTGGTGGCGGGGACCACCGGGGAGCTGTTTTTT. Residues: CASSLVAGTTGELFF. The complete variable domain, with remaining parts taken from reference TRBV5-1 and TRBJ2-2, reads KAGVTQTPRYLIKTRGQQVTLSCSPISGHRSVSWYQQTPGQGLQFLFEYFSETQRNKGNFPGRFSGRQFSNSRSEMNVSTLELGDSALYLCASSLVAGTTGELFFGEGSRLTVL.

The chain has TRBV5-5 and TRBJ1-3, with 7 bases lining up with TRBD1. V trimming: 8 bases; J trimming: 4 bases; junction bases outside the gene matches: 15. This CDR3 is 16 amino acids long. Per germline, CDR1 SGHKS and CDR2 YYEKEE (reference sequence). CDR3 protein: CARPWRTGRFGNTIYF. Written as DNA, the CDR3 is TGTGCCAGACCCTGGCGGACAGGTAGGTTCGGAAACACCATATATTTT. The variable domain in full, with the rest retrieved from reference TRBV5-5 and TRBJ1-3, is DAGVTQSPTHLIKTRGQQVTLRCSPISGHKSVSWYQQVLGQGPQFIFQYYEKEERGRGNFPDRFSARQFPNYSSELNVNALLLGDSALYLCARPWRTGRFGNTIYFGEGSWLTVV.

Concerning this clone: At the DNA level, this CDR3 is encoded by other sequences in the same sample as well. V is TRBV7-9 and J is TRBJ1-2, with TRBD1 matching 7 bases. This CDR3 region has 14 residues. V shed 4 bases and J 4 bases; nucleotides not matched to a gene: 6. Germline assignment: CDR1 SEHNR and CDR2 FQNEAQ (reference sequence). The CDR3 spells CASSSDRVGYGYTF. CDR3 bases: TGTGCCAGCAGCTCCGACAGGGTAGGCTATGGCTACACCTTC.

V gene TRBV2 combines with J gene TRBJ2-3; TRBD1 matches at 9 bases. There are 13 residues in the CDR3. Germline assignment: CDR1 SNHLY and CDR2 FYNNEI. The V gene end was trimmed by 8 bases and the J gene end by 4 bases; junction bases not matched to a gene: 4. CDR3 in DNA: TGTGCCAGCGGGACAGGGCCAGCAGATACGCAGTATTTT. Residues: CASGTGPADTQYF.

For the CDR3, the DNA is TGTGCCAGCAGCTCAAGGGGTCTTGGGCAGCCCCAGCATTTT. Its protein product is CASSSRGLGQPQHF. The gene calls are TRBV7-2 and TRBJ1-5; D is possibly TRBD1 (5 bases). The CDR3 runs to 14 residues. The germline V gene encodes CDR1 SGHTA and CDR2 FQGNSA. Trimming pared 4 bases from V and 7 bases from J, leaving 14 bases between.

This clone appeared a single time. This chain connects TRBV2 to TRBJ1-4; D is ambiguous. CDR3 length: 12 residues. CDR1 and CDR2 (germline): SNHLY, FYNNEI. Deletions cut 4 bases from V and 7 bases from J, with 7 bases between. The CDR3 DNA sequence: TGTGCCAGCAGTGCCCGGGTTGAAAAACTGTTTTTT. Its translation: CASSARVEKLFF.

The chain is built from TRBV6-5 and TRBJ2-1; weak D call: TRBD2 (5 bases). The CDR3 spans 14 residues. The germline V gene has CDR1 MNHEY and CDR2 SVGAGI. Trimming pared 7 bases from V and 0 bases from J, leaving 10 bases between. The CDR3 bases are TGTGCCAGCATCGGAGCGGCCTCCTACAATGAGCAGTTCTTC. The encoded protein is CASIGAASYNEQFF.

Only one count was recorded for this clone. The V call is TRBV28, the J call TRBJ2-3; TRBD1 matches at 9 bases. The germline gives CDR1 MDHEN, CDR2 SYDVKM. Trimming cost V 2 bases and J 6 bases; bases outside gene matches: 6. The CDR3 has 15 amino acids. Here the CDR3 reads CASSLGGQGGDTQYF. For the CDR3, the DNA is TGTGCCAGCAGTTTAGGGGGACAGGGCGGGGATACGCAGTATTTT. Based on the CDR3 plus reference TRBV28 and TRBJ2-3, the full variable domain is DVKVTQSSRYLVKRTGEKVFLECVQDMDHENMFWYRQDPGLGLRLIYFSYDVKMKEKGDIPEGYSVSREKKERFSLILESASTNQTSMYLCASSLGGQGGDTQYFGPGTRLTVL.